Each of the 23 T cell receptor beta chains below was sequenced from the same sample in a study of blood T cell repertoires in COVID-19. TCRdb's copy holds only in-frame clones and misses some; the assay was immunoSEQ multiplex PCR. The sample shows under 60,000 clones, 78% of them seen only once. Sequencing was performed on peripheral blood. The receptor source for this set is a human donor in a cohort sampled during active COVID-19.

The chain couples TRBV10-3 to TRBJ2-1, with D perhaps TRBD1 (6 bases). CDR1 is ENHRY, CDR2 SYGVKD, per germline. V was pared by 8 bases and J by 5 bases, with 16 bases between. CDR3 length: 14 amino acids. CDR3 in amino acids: CAIGIRGIDNEQFF. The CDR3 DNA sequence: TGTGCCATCGGTATCAGGGGTATAGACAATGAGCAGTTCTTC.

CDR3 in DNA: TGTGCCAGTAGTATAGATATCCTCTCGACAGGGTCAATCATGAACACTGAAGCTTTCTTT. It codes for CASSIDILSTGSIMNTEAFF. The chain links TRBV19 to TRBJ1-1, with 7 bases that match TRBD1. Germline trimming cut 0 bases from V and 0 bases from J; bases unmatched to any gene: 16. Germline CDR1 reads LNHDA; CDR2 reads SQIVND (reference sequence). The CDR3 spans 20 residues.

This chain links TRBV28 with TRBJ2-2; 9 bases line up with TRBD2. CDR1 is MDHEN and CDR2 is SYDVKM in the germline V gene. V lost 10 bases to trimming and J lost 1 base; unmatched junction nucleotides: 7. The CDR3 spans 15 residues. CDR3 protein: CATMGAGGNTGELFF. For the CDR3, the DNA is TGTGCCACCATGGGAGCGGGAGGGAACACCGGGGAGCTGTTTTTT.

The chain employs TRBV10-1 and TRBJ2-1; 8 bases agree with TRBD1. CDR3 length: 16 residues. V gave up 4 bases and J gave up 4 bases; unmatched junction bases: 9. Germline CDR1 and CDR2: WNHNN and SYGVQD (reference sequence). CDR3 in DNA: TGCGCCAGCAGTGGAGGACAGGGCCCTATGTACAATGAGCAGTTCTTC. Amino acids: CASSGGQGPMYNEQFF.

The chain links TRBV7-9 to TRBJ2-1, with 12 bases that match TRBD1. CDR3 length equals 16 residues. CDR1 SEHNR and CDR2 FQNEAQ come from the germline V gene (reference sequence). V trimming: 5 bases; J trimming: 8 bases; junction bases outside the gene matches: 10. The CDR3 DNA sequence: TGTGCCAGCAGCCTCCACGGGACAGGGGGCATAGATGAGCAGTTCTTC. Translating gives CASSLHGTGGIDEQFF.

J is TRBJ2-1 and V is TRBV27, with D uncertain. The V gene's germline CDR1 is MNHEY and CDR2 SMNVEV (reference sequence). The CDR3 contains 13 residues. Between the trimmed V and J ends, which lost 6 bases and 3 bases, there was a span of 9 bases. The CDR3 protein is CASSPTGYNEQFF. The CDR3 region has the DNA TGTGCCAGCAGCCCCACGGGCTACAATGAGCAGTTCTTC.

The DNA of the CDR3 is TGTGCCACCAGCAGAGGGCTTTTAAGCGAGCAGTACTTC. This gives the protein CATSRGLLSEQYF. V and J are TRBV15 and TRBJ2-7, with D unresolved. The CDR3 consists of 13 residues. The V end lost 1 base, the J end lost 6 bases, and 10 bases lay between the germline ends. Germline V lookup: CDR1 LNHNV, CDR2 YYDKDF (reference sequence).

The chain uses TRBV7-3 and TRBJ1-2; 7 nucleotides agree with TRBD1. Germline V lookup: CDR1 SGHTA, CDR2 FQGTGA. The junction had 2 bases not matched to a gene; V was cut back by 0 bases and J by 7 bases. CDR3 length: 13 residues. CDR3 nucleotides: TGTGCCAGCAGCTTAACAGGGGGCGGTGGCTACACCTTC. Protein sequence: CASSLTGGGGYTF. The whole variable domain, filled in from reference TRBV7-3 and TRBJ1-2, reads GAGVSQTPSNKVTEKGKYVELRCDPISGHTALYWYRQSLGQGPEFLIYFQGTGAADDSGLPNDRFFAVRPEGSVSTLKIQRTERGDSAVYLCASSLTGGGGYTFGSGTRLTVV.

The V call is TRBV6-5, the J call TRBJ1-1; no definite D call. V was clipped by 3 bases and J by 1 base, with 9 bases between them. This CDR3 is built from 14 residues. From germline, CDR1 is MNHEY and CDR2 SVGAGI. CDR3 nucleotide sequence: TGTGCCAGCAGTTATCAATCCCAGAACACTGAAGCTTTCTTT. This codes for CASSYQSQNTEAFF.

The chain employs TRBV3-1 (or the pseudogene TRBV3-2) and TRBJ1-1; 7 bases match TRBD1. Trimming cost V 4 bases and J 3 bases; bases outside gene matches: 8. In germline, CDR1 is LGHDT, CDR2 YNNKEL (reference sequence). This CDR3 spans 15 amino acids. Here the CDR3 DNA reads TGTGCCAGCAGCCCTGTGACAGGGATCGACACTGAAGCTTTCTTT. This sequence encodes CASSPVTGIDTEAFF.

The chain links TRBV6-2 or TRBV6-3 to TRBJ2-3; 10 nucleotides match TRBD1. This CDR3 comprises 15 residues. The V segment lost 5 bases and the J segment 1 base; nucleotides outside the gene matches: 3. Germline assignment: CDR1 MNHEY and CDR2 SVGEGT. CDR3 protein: CASSPGTGGTDTQYF. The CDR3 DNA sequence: TGTGCCAGCAGTCCCGGGACAGGGGGCACAGATACGCAGTATTTT.

CDR3 sequence reads: CSASSGGTDTQYF. The CDR3 DNA follows: TGCAGTGCTAGTAGCGGGGGGACAGATACGCAGTATTTT. The chain joins TRBV20-1 to TRBJ2-3, with 10 nucleotides matching TRBD2. This CDR3 contains 13 residues. With 3 bases clipped from V and 3 bases from J, the junction kept 0 bases outside the gene matches. Per the germline V gene, CDR1 is DFQATT and CDR2 is SNEGSKA (reference sequence).

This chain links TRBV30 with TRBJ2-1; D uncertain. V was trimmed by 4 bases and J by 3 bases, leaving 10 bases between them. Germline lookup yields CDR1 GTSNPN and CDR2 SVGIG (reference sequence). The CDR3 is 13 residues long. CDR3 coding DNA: TGTGCCTGGACCCCTTTTAGCTACAATGAGCAGTTCTTC. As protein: CAWTPFSYNEQFF.

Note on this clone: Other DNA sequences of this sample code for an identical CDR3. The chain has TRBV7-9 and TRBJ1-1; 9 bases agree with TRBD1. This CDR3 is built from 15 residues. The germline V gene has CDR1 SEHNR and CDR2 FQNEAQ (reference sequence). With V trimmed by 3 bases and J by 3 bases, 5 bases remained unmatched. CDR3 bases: TGTGCCAGCAGCTTGGGGGACAGGGTCGACACTGAAGCTTTCTTT. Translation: CASSLGDRVDTEAFF.

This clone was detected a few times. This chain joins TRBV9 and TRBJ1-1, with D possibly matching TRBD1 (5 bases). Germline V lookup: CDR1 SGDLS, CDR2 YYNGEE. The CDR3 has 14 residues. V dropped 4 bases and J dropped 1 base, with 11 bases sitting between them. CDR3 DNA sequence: TGTGCCAGCAGCATTCCGGACACGAACACTGAAGCTTTCTTT. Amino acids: CASSIPDTNTEAFF. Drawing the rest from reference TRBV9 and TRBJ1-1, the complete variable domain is DSGVTQTPKHLITATGQRVTLRCSPRSGDLSVYWYQQSLDQGLQFLIQYYNGEERAKGNILERFSAQQFPDLHSELNLSSLELGDSALYFCASSIPDTNTEAFFGQGTRLTVV.

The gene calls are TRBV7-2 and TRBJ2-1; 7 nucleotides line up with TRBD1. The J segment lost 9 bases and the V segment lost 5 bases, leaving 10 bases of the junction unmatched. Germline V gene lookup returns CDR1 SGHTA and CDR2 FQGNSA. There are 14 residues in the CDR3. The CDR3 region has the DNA TGTGCCAGCAGCCACTCGACAGGGTATGGTGAGCAGTTCTTC. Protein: CASSHSTGYGEQFF.

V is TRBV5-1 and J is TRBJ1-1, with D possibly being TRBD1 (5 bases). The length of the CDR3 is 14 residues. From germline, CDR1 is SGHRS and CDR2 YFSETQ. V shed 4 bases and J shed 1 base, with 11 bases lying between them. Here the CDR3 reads CASSLLDKNTEAFF. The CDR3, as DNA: TGCGCCAGCAGCCTACTGGACAAGAACACTGAAGCTTTCTTT.

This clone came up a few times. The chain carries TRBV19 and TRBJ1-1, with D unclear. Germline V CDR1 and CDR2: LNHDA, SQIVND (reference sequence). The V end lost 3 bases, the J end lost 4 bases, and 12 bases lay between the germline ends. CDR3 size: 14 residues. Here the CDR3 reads CASSIMMGSTEAFF. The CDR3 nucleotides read TGTGCCAGTAGTATCATGATGGGCAGCACTGAAGCTTTCTTT.

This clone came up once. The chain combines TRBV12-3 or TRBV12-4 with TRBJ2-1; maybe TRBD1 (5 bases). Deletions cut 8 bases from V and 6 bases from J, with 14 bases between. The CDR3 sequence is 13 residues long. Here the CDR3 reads CASFQAGSNEQFF. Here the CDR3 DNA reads TGTGCCAGCTTCCAAGCAGGGTCCAATGAGCAGTTCTTC.

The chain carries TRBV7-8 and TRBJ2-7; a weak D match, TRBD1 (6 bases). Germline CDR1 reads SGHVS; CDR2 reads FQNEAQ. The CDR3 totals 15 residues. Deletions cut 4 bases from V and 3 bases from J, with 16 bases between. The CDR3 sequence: CASSSPGADRYEQYF. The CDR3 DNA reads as TGTGCCAGCAGCTCGCCAGGGGCAGACCGCTACGAGCAGTACTTC.

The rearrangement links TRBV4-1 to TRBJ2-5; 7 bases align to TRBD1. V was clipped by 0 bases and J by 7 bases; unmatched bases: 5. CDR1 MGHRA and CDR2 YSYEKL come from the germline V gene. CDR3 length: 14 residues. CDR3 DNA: TGCGCCAGCAGCCAAGACTCGGACAGGTGGACCCAGTACTTC. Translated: CASSQDSDRWTQYF.

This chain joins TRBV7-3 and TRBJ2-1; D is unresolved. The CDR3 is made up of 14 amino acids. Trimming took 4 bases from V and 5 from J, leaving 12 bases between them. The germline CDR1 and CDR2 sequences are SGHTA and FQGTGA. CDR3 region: CASSYYTTDNEQFF. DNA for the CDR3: TGTGCCAGCAGCTACTACACGACCGACAATGAGCAGTTCTTC.

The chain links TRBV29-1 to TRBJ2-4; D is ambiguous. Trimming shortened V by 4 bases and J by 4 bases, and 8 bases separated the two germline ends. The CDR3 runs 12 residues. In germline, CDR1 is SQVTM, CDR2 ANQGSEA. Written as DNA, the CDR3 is TGCAGCGTTGGGGCCCTTAAAAACATTCAGTACTTC. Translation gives CSVGALKNIQYF.